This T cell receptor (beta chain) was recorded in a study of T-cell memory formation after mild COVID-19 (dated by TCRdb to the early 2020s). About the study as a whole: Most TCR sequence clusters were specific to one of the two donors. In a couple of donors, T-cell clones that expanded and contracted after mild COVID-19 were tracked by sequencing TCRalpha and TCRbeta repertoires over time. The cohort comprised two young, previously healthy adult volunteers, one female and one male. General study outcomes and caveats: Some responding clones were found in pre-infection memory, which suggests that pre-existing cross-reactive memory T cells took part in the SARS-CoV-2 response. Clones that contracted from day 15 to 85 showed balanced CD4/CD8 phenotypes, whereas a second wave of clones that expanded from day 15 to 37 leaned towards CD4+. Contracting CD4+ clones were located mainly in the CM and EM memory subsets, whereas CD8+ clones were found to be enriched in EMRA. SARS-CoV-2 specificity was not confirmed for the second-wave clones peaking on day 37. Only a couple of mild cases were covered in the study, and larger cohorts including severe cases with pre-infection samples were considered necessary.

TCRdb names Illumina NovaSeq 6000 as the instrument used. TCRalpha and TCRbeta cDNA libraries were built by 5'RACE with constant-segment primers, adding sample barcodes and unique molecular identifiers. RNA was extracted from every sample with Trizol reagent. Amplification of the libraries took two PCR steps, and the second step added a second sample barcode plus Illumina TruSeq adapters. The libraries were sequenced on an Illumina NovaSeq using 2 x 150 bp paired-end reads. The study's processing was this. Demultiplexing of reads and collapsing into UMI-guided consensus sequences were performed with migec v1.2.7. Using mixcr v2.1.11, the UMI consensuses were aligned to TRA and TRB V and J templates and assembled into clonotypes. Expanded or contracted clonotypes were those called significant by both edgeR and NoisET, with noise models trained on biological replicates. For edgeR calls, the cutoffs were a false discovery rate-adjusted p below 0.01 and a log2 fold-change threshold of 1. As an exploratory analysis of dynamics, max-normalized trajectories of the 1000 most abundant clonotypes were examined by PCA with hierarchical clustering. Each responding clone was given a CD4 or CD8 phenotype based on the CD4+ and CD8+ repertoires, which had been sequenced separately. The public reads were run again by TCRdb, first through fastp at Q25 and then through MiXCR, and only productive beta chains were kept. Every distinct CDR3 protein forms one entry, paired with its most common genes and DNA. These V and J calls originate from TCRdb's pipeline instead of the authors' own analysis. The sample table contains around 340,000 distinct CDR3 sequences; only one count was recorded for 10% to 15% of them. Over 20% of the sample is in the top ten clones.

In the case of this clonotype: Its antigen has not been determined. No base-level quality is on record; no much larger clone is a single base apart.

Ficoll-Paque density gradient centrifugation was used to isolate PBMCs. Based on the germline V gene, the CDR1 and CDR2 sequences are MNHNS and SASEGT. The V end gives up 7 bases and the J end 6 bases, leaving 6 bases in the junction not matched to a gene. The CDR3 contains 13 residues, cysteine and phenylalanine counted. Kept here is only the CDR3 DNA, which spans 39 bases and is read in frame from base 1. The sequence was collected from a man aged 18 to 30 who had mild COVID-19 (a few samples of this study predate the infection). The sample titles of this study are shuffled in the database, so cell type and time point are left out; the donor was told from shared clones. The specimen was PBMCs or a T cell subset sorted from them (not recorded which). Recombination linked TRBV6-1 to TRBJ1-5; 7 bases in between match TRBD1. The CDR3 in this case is CASKQGIGQPQHF. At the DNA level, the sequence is TGTGCCAGCAAACAGGGGATAGGTCAGCCCCAGCATTTT.